The clone carrying this T cell receptor (beta chain) was counted ten times or more. These data originate in a study of regulatory T cells in long-lasting Graves disease. Investigators prepared the TCR beta libraries by applying iRepertoire HTBI primers and Arm-PCR of CDR3 regions. One entry per CDR3 protein results from TCRdb running MiXCR on the multiplex PCR reads. The data contain 450,000 or so distinct CDR3 sequences, less than 25% of them singletons. As for time point: persistent/refractory GD, antithyroid drugs over 5 years with positive TRAb. The authors made the TCR library using RNA they extracted from PBMCs. The patients included were those that came from an endocrinology department in Xi'an, China. This CDR3 comprises 18 residues. With 6 bases clipped from V and 4 bases from J, the junction kept 16 bases outside the gene matches. Germline loops: CDR1 MDHEN, CDR2 SYDVKM.

The V gene is TRBV28, the J gene TRBJ2-4; 9 bases align to TRBD1. This sequence originates from a female donor with Graves disease. Sequences were derived from peripheral blood mononuclear cells (PBMCs), sampled when the disease was refractory, from a patient treated with antithyroid drugs. CDR3 nucleotide sequence: TGTGCCAGCAGCACAGACGACACAGGGGGCGTTTTTAAAAACATTCAGTACTTC. This sequence encodes CASSTDDTGGVFKNIQYF.